A single sample gave rise to the 18 T cell receptor beta chains below, sequenced in a study of cytomegalovirus exposure and HLA in healthy donors. The PCR ran on 60 Vbeta and 13 Jbeta primers. This table comes from immunoSEQ multiplex PCR, and its TCRdb copy is limited to in-frame clones, with some not included. The repertoire includes 140,000 or so clones, about 70% of them detected once, and about 4.7% sits in the top ten. The sample comprised PBMCs. Receptors were obtained from a man aged 60 to 75 in good health and CMV-seronegative.

The rearrangement joins TRBV6-5 to TRBJ2-3; D is undetermined. The CDR3 sequence is 15 residues long. Germline loops: CDR1 MNHEY, CDR2 SVGAGI. V gave up 6 bases and J gave up 0 bases, with 13 bases separating them. The CDR3 sequence: CASRLIALSTDTQYF. The DNA of the CDR3 is TGTGCCAGCAGGTTAATTGCACTTAGCACAGATACGCAGTATTTT.

This chain uses TRBV6-1 with TRBJ1-5; tentative D call: TRBD1 (5 bases). The length of the CDR3 is 15 residues. The germline gives CDR1 MNHNS, CDR2 SASEGT. Trimming cost V 4 bases and J 0 bases, with 10 bases left between them. The CDR3 region has the DNA TGTGCCAGCAGTGGGACATGGAATAGCAATCAGCCCCAGCATTTT. Protein sequence: CASSGTWNSNQPQHF.

V is TRBV19 and J is TRBJ2-7, with 8 bases fitting TRBD1. This CDR3 has 14 amino acids. Germline lookup yields CDR1 LNHDA and CDR2 SQIVND (reference sequence). V lost 5 bases to trimming and J lost 3 bases; unmatched junction nucleotides: 6. The CDR3 DNA follows: TGTGCCAGTAGTGGAGGGACAGGAGGCTACGAGCAGTACTTC. It yields the protein CASSGGTGGYEQYF. The full variable domain, in which reference TRBV19 and TRBJ2-7 provide the parts outside the CDR3, is DGGITQSPKYLFRKEGQNVTLSCEQNLNHDAMYWYRQDPGQGLRLIYYSQIVNDFQKGDIAEGYSVSREKKESFPLTVTSAQKNPTAFYLCASSGGTGGYEQYFGPGTRLTVT.

This chain connects TRBV9 to TRBJ2-7; 11 nucleotides align to TRBD1. The V gene's germline CDR1 is SGDLS and CDR2 YYNGEE. The CDR3 contains 15 residues. The J segment lost 3 bases and the V segment lost 0 bases, leaving 2 bases of the junction unmatched. The CDR3 region has the DNA TGTGCCAGCAGCGTAGCGGGGACAGGGGGCTACGAGCAGTACTTC. Its translation is CASSVAGTGGYEQYF.

As DNA, the CDR3 is TGTGCCACCAAGAGGTCCAATCAGCCCCAGCATTTT. This gives the protein CATKRSNQPQHF. The genes are TRBV28 and TRBJ1-5; D is ambiguous. The CDR3 has 12 residues. The germline CDR1 and CDR2 sequences are MDHEN and SYDVKM. V lost 10 bases and J 3 bases, leaving 10 bases between the germline ends.

V is TRBV15 and J is TRBJ1-5; D may be TRBD1 (5 bases). CDR1 is LNHNV, CDR2 YYDKDF, per germline (reference sequence). Deletions cut 0 bases from V and 4 bases from J, with 13 bases between. The CDR3 runs to 16 residues. The CDR3, as DNA: TGTGCCACCAGCAGAGAGAGAGACAGAGCTAATCAGCCCCAGCATTTT. It codes for CATSRERDRANQPQHF.

There are a few counts of this clone. The J gene is TRBJ2-5, the V gene TRBV27, with no clear D. The last part of the DNA fits TRBJ2-7 better; the J call may be wrong. This CDR3 comprises 15 residues. Germline lookup yields CDR1 MNHEY and CDR2 SMNVEV (reference sequence). The DNA of the CDR3 is TGTGCCAGCAGTTTAGGCACAGAGAGCTCCTACGAGCAGTACTTC. This encodes CASSLGTESSYEQYF.

The V call is TRBV28, the J call TRBJ2-2; 8 bases match TRBD2. V trimming: 8 bases; J trimming: 0 bases; junction bases outside the gene matches: 5. This CDR3 is 15 amino acids long. CDR1 and CDR2 (germline): MDHEN, SYDVKM. The CDR3, as DNA: TGTGCCAGCTTTGTTAGCGGGACGAACACCGGGGAGCTGTTTTTT. Translating gives CASFVSGTNTGELFF.

This clone was observed once. The chain carries TRBV19 and TRBJ1-5, with 8 bases matching TRBD1. The V gene's germline CDR1 is LNHDA and CDR2 SQIVND (reference sequence). The CDR3 runs 15 residues. V shed 6 bases and J 6 bases; nucleotides not matched to a gene: 10. DNA of the CDR3: TGTGCCAGTAGCCCGGACAGGGAACTGGCTCAGCCCCAGCATTTT. This encodes CASSPDRELAQPQHF.

This clone was found a few times. J is TRBJ2-3 and V is TRBV6-5; 9 bases are shared with TRBD2. Per germline, CDR1 MNHEY and CDR2 SVGAGI. With 9 bases clipped from V and 7 bases from J, the junction kept 8 bases outside the gene matches. CDR3 length: 13 residues. The DNA of the CDR3 is TGTGCCAGTAGCGGGGGCAGGGGGAATACGCAGTATTTT. Encoded protein: CASSGGRGNTQYF.

The V and J genes are TRBV25-1 and TRBJ1-1; possibly TRBD1 for D (6 bases). This CDR3 region has 15 residues. The ends were cut back, 2 bases at V and 0 bases at J, with 10 bases in the middle. From germline, CDR1 is MGHDK and CDR2 SYGVNS. CDR3: CASSEPGDMNTEAFF. CDR3 coding DNA: TGTGCCAGCAGTGAACCAGGGGACATGAACACTGAAGCTTTCTTT.

The chain couples TRBV18 to TRBJ2-5; D unclear. Trimming took off 4 bases at V and 3 bases at J, with 3 bases between the two ends. The CDR3 covers 11 residues. The germline CDR1 and CDR2 sequences are KGHSH and LQKENI. The CDR3 DNA reads as TGTGCCAGCTCACACAAAGAGACCCAGTACTTC. Protein: CASSHKETQYF.

The chain couples TRBV7-2 to TRBJ2-5; unclear D gene. Germline assignment: CDR1 SGHTA and CDR2 FQGNSA. CDR3 length: 13 amino acids. The germline V and J ends were trimmed by 0 bases and 5 bases, with 7 bases remaining between them. CDR3 region: CASSLADRETQYF. DNA of the CDR3: TGTGCCAGCAGCTTAGCAGATCGGGAGACCCAGTACTTC. Variable domain in full (rest from reference TRBV7-2 and TRBJ2-5): GAGVSQSPSNKVTEKGKDVELRCDPISGHTALYWYRQSLGQGLEFLIYFQGNSAPDKSGLPSDRFSAERTGGSVSTLTIQRTQQEDSAVYLCASSLADRETQYFGPGTRLLVL.

This sequence joins TRBV5-1 and TRBJ1-2, with D hard to call. The CDR3 is 11 amino acids. The germline V and J ends were trimmed by 5 bases and 8 bases, with 10 bases remaining between them. In germline, CDR1 is SGHRS, CDR2 YFSETQ. CDR3 loop: CASREDGGYTF. As DNA, the CDR3 is TGCGCCAGCAGGGAGGACGGCGGCTACACCTTC.

The V call is TRBV5-6, the J call TRBJ1-2; tentative D call: TRBD1 (6 bases). The germline V gene encodes CDR1 SGHDT and CDR2 YYEEEE. The CDR3 has 14 residues. Between the trimmed V and J ends, which lost 2 bases and 3 bases, there was a span of 11 bases. The CDR3 bases are TGTGCCAGCAGCTTTGGTCAGGGGCACTATGGCTACACCTTC. Protein: CASSFGQGHYGYTF.

This clone was seen only once. The genes are TRBV7-2 and TRBJ2-7; 7 bases align to TRBD2. Germline CDR1 is SGHTA and CDR2 is FQGNSA. There are 17 residues in the CDR3. The trim removed 2 bases at V and 11 bases at J, leaving 21 bases unmatched. CDR3 DNA sequence: TGTGCCAGCAGCTTAAGCGGGGTCGGAAATCTCCTGGCTCGGAAGTACTTC. Protein sequence: CASSLSGVGNLLARKYF.

This clone was seen once. V is TRBV7-2 and J is TRBJ1-6, with TRBD1 as a possible D gene (5 bases). CDR1 SGHTA and CDR2 FQGNSA come from the germline V gene. This CDR3 region has 17 residues. The germline V and J ends were trimmed by 5 bases and 2 bases, with 16 bases remaining between them. The CDR3 reads CASSNKGRGAYNSPLHF. CDR3 bases: TGTGCCAGCAGCAACAAGGGACGGGGGGCCTATAATTCACCCCTCCACTTT.

The rearrangement joins TRBV29-1 to TRBJ1-2; 9 bases are shared with TRBD1. Per germline, CDR1 SQVTM and CDR2 ANQGSEA. The CDR3 contains 15 residues. Trimming removed 6 bases from V and 1 base from J; junction bases left unmatched: 9. CDR3 sequence reads: CSVYGQGKGNYGYTF. CDR3 nucleotides: TGCAGCGTCTACGGACAGGGGAAGGGTAACTATGGCTACACCTTC.